A selection of T cell receptor beta chains follows, all from one sample in a study of early T cells in non-severe SARS-CoV-2 infection. TCRdb reprocessed the 5' RACE reads via MiXCR and lists one record per CDR3 protein. The sample consists of approximately 45,000 distinct CDR3 sequences, approximately 6.9% of them appearing once. Sequenced input: whole blood. The receptors come from an adult who was a healthcare worker with PCR-confirmed SARS-CoV-2 infection or an uninfected control (not recorded which). Both conserved end residues are trimmed from each CDR3.

j_call: TRBJ2-3; v_call: TRBV5-1; cdr3_aa: ASSSIDRGLTDTQY
j_call: TRBJ1-4; v_call: TRBV2; cdr3_aa: ASSPQGASEKLF
j_call: TRBJ2-3; v_call: TRBV6-5; cdr3_aa: ASSQPGLAGASTDTQY
j_call: TRBJ1-1; v_call: TRBV11-2; cdr3_aa: ASSLVSGLDTEAF
j_call: TRBJ2-1; v_call: TRBV7-8; cdr3_aa: ASSSGLALGEQF
j_call: TRBJ1-2; v_call: TRBV6-5; cdr3_aa: ASSPRDGGGRDGYT
j_call: TRBJ2-3; v_call: TRBV7-2; cdr3_aa: ASNAGATDTQY
j_call: TRBJ1-5; v_call: TRBV12-3/TRBV12-4; cdr3_aa: ASSRDRVGNQPQH
j_call: TRBJ1-4; v_call: TRBV10-3; cdr3_aa: AISERGLDEKLF
j_call: TRBJ1-2; v_call: TRBV11-2; cdr3_aa: LTGPNYGYT
j_call: TRBJ1-5; v_call: TRBV4-2; cdr3_aa: ASSLDTGYQPQH
j_call: TRBJ2-6; v_call: TRBV28; cdr3_aa: ATVPGVANVLT
j_call: TRBJ2-5; v_call: TRBV6-5; cdr3_aa: ASSREGRGGKETQY
j_call: TRBJ2-1; v_call: TRBV9; cdr3_aa: ASSVGGTSGYNEQF
j_call: TRBJ2-7; v_call: TRBV7-9; cdr3_aa: ASTGLRGASYEQY
j_call: TRBJ2-2; v_call: TRBV20-1; cdr3_aa: SARGTSGESGELF
j_call: TRBJ2-2; v_call: TRBV5-1; cdr3_aa: ASSDQGAGKTGELF
j_call: TRBJ1-1; v_call: TRBV6-1; cdr3_aa: ASRTGTANTEAF
j_call: TRBJ2-7; v_call: TRBV29-1; cdr3_aa: SATGQGDFYEQY